This T cell receptor (beta chain) derives from a study of blood T cells in healthy people across ages. General study results and limits: A roughly linear fall in TCR beta diversity per million T cells was seen with increasing age. Donor CMV infection status was unknown, possibly confounding age-related changes in expanded clonotypes. Investigators viewed diversity estimates from one million T cells as underestimates, the study reported.

Total RNA, at least 5 micrograms per sample, came from PBMCs. Combining a sample-barcoded 5' primer with a J-beta primer mix, a second PCR ran for about 7 to 11 cycles. Via MiXCR, TCRdb re-called the 5' RACE reads, giving one row per CDR3 protein. The data contain some 880,000 distinct CDR3 sequences, under 40% of them seen just once; the ten biggest clones take up about an eighth. The CDR3 is made up of 14 amino acids. The V end was cut by 2 bases, the J end by 5 bases, with 9 bases between. The germline gives CDR1 SNHLY, CDR2 FYNNEI. Points on this clonotype: As yet, its antigen is unknown.

The sequence derives from a man aged 18 to 30 in good health. Input material: blood. The chain couples TRBV2 to TRBJ2-2; D is possibly TRBD1 (6 bases). CDR3 amino acids: CASSERQGTGELFF. Here the CDR3 DNA reads TGTGCCAGCAGTGAAAGGCAGGGGACCGGGGAGCTGTTTTTT.